Listed below are T cell receptor beta chains from one sample, sequenced in a study of T cells in Graves' hyperthyroidism and ophthalmopathy. Via MiXCR, TCRdb re-called the multiplex PCR reads, giving one row per CDR3 protein. The sample comprises roughly 420,000 distinct CDR3 sequences, 15% to 19% of which are singletons, and about 14% rests with the top ten. The source material was blood. The receptors were gathered from a woman between 18 and 29 years old with Graves' hyperthyroidism. Both conserved end residues are part of each CDR3. The D gene is left open where the match is weak. The listing skips clone size in some rows; elsewhere it reads once, few, many or a size class.

>TRBV20-1|.|TRBJ1-2|.
CSAGPKPKDFSYGYTF
TGCAGTGCCGGCCCGAAACCGAAAGACTTTAGCTATGGCTACACCTTC
>TRBV5-1|few|TRBJ2-6|TRBD1
CASSLSNRDRDSGANVLTF
TGCGCCAGCAGCTTGTCGAACCGGGACAGGGACTCTGGGGCCAACGTCCTGACTTTC
>TRBV10-1|many|TRBJ2-1|.
CASSEEEVEDEQFF
TGCGCCAGCAGTGAGGAAGAAGTTGAGGATGAGCAGTTCTTC
>TRBV28|many|TRBJ1-5|.
CASSRPGSPRGQPQHF
TGTGCCAGCTCGCGACCCGGGTCTCCCCGGGGACAGCCCCAGCATTTT
>TRBV4-2|.|TRBJ2-5|TRBD2
CASSQEPTSGGRETQYF
TGTGCCAGCAGCCAAGAGCCAACTAGCGGGGGTAGGGAGACCCAGTACTTC
>TRBV20-1|many|TRBJ1-5|.
CSARDWGELGSNQPQHF
TGCAGTGCTAGAGATTGGGGGGAATTGGGGAGCAATCAGCCCCAGCATTTT
>TRBV5-4|.|TRBJ2-3|.
CASSLDGLYSTDTQYF
TGTGCCAGCAGCTTGGATGGGCTGTATAGCACAGATACGCAGTATTTT
>TRBV28|.|TRBJ2-1|.
CASSLWAKSSYEQFF
TGTGCCAGCAGTTTATGGGCCAAATCCTCCTACGAGCAGTTCTTC
>TRBV20-1|.|TRBJ2-1|.
CSAREAGKVYNEQFF
TGCAGTGCTAGAGAGGCTGGAAAAGTCTACAATGAGCAGTTCTTC
>TRBV6-2/TRBV6-3|many|TRBJ2-5|TRBD2
CASNLGGAGETQYF
TGTGCCAGCAACCTCGGGGGGGCCGGGGAGACCCAGTACTTC
>TRBV6-1|.|TRBJ2-3|.
CASIGPGPRTDTQYF
TGTGCCAGCATAGGACCGGGACCGCGCACAGATACGCAGTATTTT
>TRBV19|few|TRBJ2-6|TRBD1
CASSKGQGGAGANVLTF
TGTGCCAGTAGCAAAGGACAGGGTGGGGCTGGGGCCAACGTCCTGACTTTC
>TRBV12-3/TRBV12-4|many|TRBJ1-1|.
CASSLLRWNTEAFF
TGTGCCAGCAGTTTGCTACGATGGAACACTGAAGCTTTCTTT
>TRBV7-9|.|TRBJ2-3|.
CASSLVPEDTQYF
TGTGCCAGCAGCTTAGTTCCGGAGGATACGCAGTATTTT
>TRBV27|once|TRBJ2-4|.
CASRGRAKNIQYF
TGTGCCAGCAGGGGGAGAGCCAAAAACATTCAGTACTTC
>TRBV3-1|many|TRBJ2-3|TRBD2
CASSRSRALAGAADTQYF
TGTGCCAGCAGCCGGAGCCGTGCACTAGCGGGAGCGGCAGATACGCAGTATTTT
>TRBV12-3/TRBV12-4|many|TRBJ2-3|.
CASSLGRRIRADTQYF
TGTGCCAGCAGTTTAGGGCGCCGGATAAGGGCAGATACGCAGTATTTT
>TRBV20-1|few|TRBJ2-7|TRBD2
CSARSTSIHEQYF
TGCAGTGCTAGATCGACTAGCATCCACGAGCAGTACTTC
>TRBV28|.|TRBJ1-2|.
CASSRTALFGYTF
TGTGCCAGCAGTAGGACCGCCCTTTTTGGCTACACCTTC
>TRBV28|.|TRBJ2-1|.
CASRKDTHEQFF
TGTGCCAGCAGAAAAGACACCCATGAGCAGTTCTTC
>TRBV12-3/TRBV12-4|few|TRBJ2-3|.
CASSSVGLPSSAQYF
TGTGCCAGCAGTTCAGTCGGACTTCCGAGTTCGGCGCAGTATTTT
>TRBV6-2/TRBV6-3|few|TRBJ2-7|.
CASNSRVRGWQYF
TGTGCCAGCAATTCTCGGGTCCGGGGTTGGCAGTACTTC
>TRBV6-1|.|TRBJ1-5|.
CASKSGGAGNQPQHF
TGTGCCAGCAAGAGCGGGGGCGCGGGAAATCAGCCCCAGCATTTT
>TRBV5-5|.|TRBJ2-5|.
CASSFQDTINF
TGTGCCAGCAGCTTCCAGGACACAATTAACTTC
>TRBV5-1|many|TRBJ1-1|.
CASSSTDGTEAFF
TGCGCCAGCAGCTCAACCGATGGCACTGAAGCTTTCTTT
>TRBV4-2|.|TRBJ2-5|TRBD2
CASSQDSRGGPETQYF
TGTGCCAGCAGCCAAGATTCTCGGGGGGGGCCAGAGACCCAGTACTTC
>TRBV11-2|many|TRBJ2-1|TRBD2
CASKLVGTRGNEQFF
TGTGCCAGCAAGTTGGTTGGGACTAGGGGCAATGAGCAGTTCTTC
>TRBV12-3/TRBV12-4|many|TRBJ1-1|.
CASSPRRGNTEAFF
TGTGCCAGCAGTCCCCGCAGGGGGAACACTGAAGCTTTCTTT
>TRBV7-3|few|TRBJ2-2|.
CASSLPGAAPERELFF
TGTGCCAGCAGCTTACCGGGGGCGGCCCCCGAAAGGGAGCTGTTTTTT
>TRBV6-1|few|TRBJ2-1|TRBD2
CASRRLAAPYNEQFF
TGTGCCAGCAGAAGACTAGCGGCACCCTACAATGAGCAGTTCTTC
>TRBV15|.|TRBJ2-5|TRBD1
CATSSPRQGAQETQYF
TGTGCCACCAGCAGTCCAAGACAGGGGGCCCAGGAGACCCAGTACTTC
>TRBV5-6|many|TRBJ2-3|TRBD2
CASSLPAGGRTDTQYF
TGTGCCAGCAGCCTCCCCGCGGGGGGCCGCACAGATACGCAGTATTTT
>TRBV12-3/TRBV12-4|.|TRBJ1-1|.
CASSPTQGRDTEAFF
TGTGCCAGCAGCCCTACACAGGGCCGGGACACTGAAGCTTTCTTT
>TRBV5-1|many|TRBJ2-7|.
CASSLRWADEQYF
TGCGCCAGCAGCTTGCGGTGGGCGGACGAGCAGTACTTC
>TRBV18|.|TRBJ1-1|.
CASSPISQWGQGAEALF
.
>TRBV6-2/TRBV6-3|few|TRBJ1-3|.
CASSYSSDSGNTIYF
TGTGCCAGCAGTTACTCATCAGACTCTGGAAACACCATATATTTT
>TRBV5-1|many|TRBJ2-7|.
CASSTGRETYEQYF
TGCGCCAGCAGCACCGGACGGGAGACCTACGAGCAGTACTTC
>TRBV5-1|many|TRBJ2-5|.
CASSLLVTAEQETQYF
TGCGCCAGCAGCCTGCTCGTGACAGCGGAACAAGAGACCCAGTACTTC
>TRBV24-1|few|TRBJ2-5|TRBD1
CATSDSGGAGVETQYF
TGTGCCACCAGTGACTCAGGGGGAGCTGGGGTGGAGACCCAGTACTTC
>TRBV19|.|TRBJ2-2|TRBD2
CASNAGGYGELFF
TGTGCCAGTAACGCGGGAGGGTACGGGGAGCTGTTTTTT
>TRBV29-1|.|TRBJ1-1|TRBD1
CSARDRGPDTEAFF
TGCAGCGCCCGGGACAGGGGGCCGGACACTGAAGCTTTCTTT
>TRBV11-3|.|TRBJ1-3|.
CASSLSHRSFSGNTIYF
TGTGCCAGCAGCTTATCGCACAGATCCTTCTCTGGAAACACCATATATTTT
>TRBV27|many|TRBJ2-1|.
CASTSSRENEQFF
TGTGCCAGCACCTCCTCCCGAGAAAATGAGCAGTTCTTC
>TRBV6-6|few|TRBJ2-1|.
CASSYSMALYNEQFF
TGTGCCAGCAGTTACTCGATGGCCCTTTACAATGAGCAGTTCTTC
>TRBV28|many|TRBJ1-2|.
CASSYRGVKEGYTF
TGTGCCAGCAGTTACCGTGGGGTTAAGGAAGGCTACACCTTC
>TRBV28|few|TRBJ1-6|.
CASSNGESPVLNNSPLHF
TGTGCCAGCAGCAATGGCGAGAGTCCGGTTTTGAATAATTCACCCCTCCACTTT
>TRBV12-3/TRBV12-4|.|TRBJ1-2|.
CASSTNGRGGYGYTF
TGTGCCAGCAGTACCAACGGGCGGGGGGGCTATGGCTACACCTTC
>TRBV12-3/TRBV12-4|many|TRBJ2-4|.
CASSLGGAKNIQYF
TGTGCCAGCAGTTTAGGGGGAGCCAAAAACATTCAGTACTTC
>TRBV19|.|TRBJ1-1|.
CASRHGTEAFF
TGTGCCAGCCGCCACGGTACTGAAGCTTTCTTT
>TRBV29-1|few|TRBJ2-7|TRBD1
CSVEPLGQGKYEQYF
TGCAGCGTTGAACCTTTAGGACAGGGAAAATACGAGCAGTACTTC
>TRBV4-2|.|TRBJ2-3|TRBD1
CASSQDLRDRGEATQYF
TGTGCCAGCAGCCAAGATCTCCGGGACAGGGGGGAGGCTACGCAGTATTTT